These 29 T cell receptor beta chains were all obtained from the same sample, sequenced in a study of CD8 T cells in ankylosing spondylitis. Study findings and constraints: Characteristic, it appeared, of ankylosing spondylitis blood was a TCR beta motif of roughly 8 highly homologous variants.

These receptors have no identified antigens. MiXCR, run by TCRdb on the 5' RACE reads, gives a single entry per CDR3 protein. This sample carries about 480,000 distinct CDR3 sequences, roughly 17% of them seen once, and the ten largest clones take around 0.92%. Sequenced sample: blood, either unsorted or a sorted T cell fraction (not recorded which). These TCRs come from a male donor with ankylosing spondylitis.

The V and J genes are TRBV6-5 and TRBJ1-5; the D is unclear. The germline V and J ends were trimmed by 4 bases and 4 bases, with 17 bases remaining between them. The V gene's germline CDR1 is MNHEY and CDR2 SVGAGI. There are 16 residues in the CDR3. The CDR3 sequence: CASSSHRGSSNQPQHF. DNA for the CDR3: TGTGCCAGCAGTTCCCACCGCGGCAGTTCTAATCAGCCCCAGCATTTT.

This clonotype has just a few counts. The chain joins TRBV30 to TRBJ1-1; a weak D match, TRBD1 (5 bases). Germline lookup yields CDR1 GTSNPN and CDR2 SVGIG (reference sequence). The V end lost 3 bases, the J end lost 1 base, and 24 bases lay between the germline ends. This CDR3 region has 18 residues. The DNA for the CDR3 is TGTGCCTGGAGGAAATCGGTGGGGGTACGGTTTAGGAACACTGAAGCTTTCTTT. Its protein product is CAWRKSVGVRFRNTEAFF.

This sequence joins TRBV12-3 or TRBV12-4 and TRBJ1-2; D is unresolved. This CDR3 spans 14 amino acids. Trimming stripped 0 bases from V and 1 base from J, with 6 bases between. In DNA form, the CDR3 reads TGTGCCAGCAGTTTAGCGATAATTAACTATGGCTACACCTTC. Translating gives CASSLAIINYGYTF.

The chain carries TRBV12-3 or TRBV12-4 and TRBJ1-2; the D is unclear. This CDR3 has 14 amino acids. V lost 4 bases to trimming and J lost 2 bases, with 11 bases between them. CDR3 residues: CASSSERPNYGYTF. CDR3 DNA: TGTGCCAGCAGTTCAGAGAGGCCAAACTATGGCTACACCTTC.

In its sample, this clonotype was seen a few times. V is TRBV9 and J is TRBJ2-3; possibly TRBD2 for D (7 bases). V was shortened by 4 bases and J by 3 bases, with 15 bases between the two germline ends. Looked up from germline, CDR1 is SGDLS and CDR2 is YYNGEE. This CDR3 comprises 15 residues. CDR3 amino acids: CASSPMSGTTDTQYF. CDR3 DNA sequence: TGTGCCAGCAGCCCCATGAGCGGGACAACAGATACGCAGTATTTT.

This chain joins TRBV10-3 and TRBJ1-6, with 8 bases aligning to TRBD1. The CDR3 extends over 14 amino acids. The trim removed 5 bases at V and 5 bases at J, leaving 2 bases unmatched. The germline gives CDR1 ENHRY, CDR2 SYGVKD. The DNA of the CDR3 is TGTGCCATCAGTCAGGGGGCCGATAATTCACCCCTCCACTTT. Translating gives CAISQGADNSPLHF.

The sample holds a few counts of this clonotype. The chain links TRBV6-1 to TRBJ2-2; 7 positions agree with TRBD1. This CDR3 is built from 14 residues. Germline values: CDR1 MNHNS, CDR2 SASEGT. V was pared by 6 bases and J by 7 bases, with 8 bases of the junction left unmatched. Written as DNA, the CDR3 is TGTGCCAGCAGCGACGACAGGGTGGGCGGGGAGCTGTTTTTT. The encoded protein is CASSDDRVGGELFF.

This clonotype came up a few times. The chain couples TRBV7-3 to TRBJ2-1; either TRBD1 or TRBD2 may supply D (5 bases each). The CDR3 extends over 17 amino acids. V was trimmed by 1 base and J by 3 bases, leaving 16 bases between them. The germline V gene has CDR1 SGHTA and CDR2 FQGTGA. CDR3 in amino acids: CASSLKAGWTDYNEQFF. The CDR3 nucleotides are TGTGCCAGCAGCTTAAAGGCAGGGTGGACTGACTACAATGAGCAGTTCTTC.

The genes are TRBV20-1 and TRBJ2-2; 7 bases fit TRBD1. CDR3 size: 15 residues. The V and J ends lost 2 bases and 2 bases, in that order; junction bases with no gene match: 5. Per germline, CDR1 DFQATT and CDR2 SNEGSKA (reference sequence). This CDR3 is CSARRQGENTGELFF. The CDR3 nucleotides read TGCAGTGCTAGACGGCAGGGGGAAAACACCGGGGAGCTGTTTTTT.

At least ten counts were recorded for this clonotype. This chain links TRBV20-1 with TRBJ1-6; D is possibly TRBD1 (5 bases). The V end was cut by 6 bases, the J end by 3 bases, with 15 bases between. This CDR3 contains 15 residues. The germline V gene encodes CDR1 DFQATT and CDR2 SNEGSKA (reference sequence). The CDR3 protein is CSAGSQGGYNSPLHF. CDR3 coding DNA: TGCAGTGCAGGTAGCCAGGGAGGCTATAATTCACCCCTCCACTTT.

This rearrangement joins TRBV18 to TRBJ2-1, with 16 bases aligning to TRBD2. This CDR3 has 16 residues. The V and J ends lost 6 bases and 8 bases, in that order; junction bases with no gene match: 7. CDR1 is KGHSH, CDR2 LQKENI, per germline. CDR3 loop: CASSLGTSGGADEQFF. DNA for the CDR3: TGTGCCAGCTCCCTCGGGACTAGCGGGGGGGCGGATGAGCAGTTCTTC.

A few counts support this clonotype. The chain joins TRBV5-1 to TRBJ2-5; TRBD2 matches 15 bases. Germline lookup yields CDR1 SGHRS and CDR2 YFSETQ. The CDR3 is 20 residues long. V shed 1 base, J shed 0 bases, and the junction held 10 bases outside the gene matches. The CDR3 here is CASSLIPGTSGGTYQETQYF. In DNA form, the CDR3 reads TGCGCCAGCAGCTTGATACCCGGGACTAGCGGGGGGACGTACCAAGAGACCCAGTACTTC.

The V call is TRBV7-6, the J call TRBJ2-7, with D perhaps matching TRBD2 (6 bases). Trimming removed 5 bases from V and 4 bases from J, with 21 bases in between. In germline, CDR1 is SGHVS, CDR2 FNYEAQ. This CDR3 region has 16 residues. The CDR3 bases are TGTGCCAGCAGCCGGGTGGGGGGAGTGGGTGATTACGAGCAGTACTTC. Translating gives CASSRVGGVGDYEQYF. Full variable domain (rest looked up from reference TRBV7-6 and TRBJ2-7): GAGVSQSPRYKVTKRGQDVALRCDPISGHVSLYWYRQALGQGPEFLTYFNYEAQQDKSGLPNDRFSAERPEGSISTLTIQRTEQRDSAMYRCASSRVGGVGDYEQYFGPGTRLTVT.

V is TRBV5-1 and J is TRBJ2-3, with 7 bases fitting TRBD2. The CDR3 extends over 15 amino acids. V trimming: 2 bases; J trimming: 5 bases; junction bases outside the gene matches: 8. CDR1 is SGHRS and CDR2 is YFSETQ in the germline V gene. This chain's CDR3 is CASSLAGSRGDTQYF. CDR3 DNA: TGCGCCAGCAGCTTAGCGGGGTCACGGGGAGATACGCAGTATTTT.

This chain uses TRBV3-1 with TRBJ1-2; a weak D match, TRBD1 (6 bases). Deletions cut 4 bases from V and 6 bases from J, with 12 bases between. Germline V gene sequence: CDR1 LGHDT, CDR2 YNNKEL (reference sequence). This CDR3 has 13 residues. CDR3 DNA: TGTGCCAGCAGCCGCAGGGGCGAGCATGGCTACACCTTC. Translated: CASSRRGEHGYTF.

This clonotype turned up a few times. This sequence joins TRBV15 and TRBJ2-1; TRBD1 might be the D (6 bases). Germline assignment: CDR1 LNHNV and CDR2 YYDKDF (reference sequence). CDR3 size: 14 residues. V lost 5 bases and J 6 bases, leaving 14 bases between the germline ends. The CDR3 nucleotides read TGTGCCACCAGCTCGACGCTACAGGGCAATGAGCAGTTCTTC. Translated, it gives CATSSTLQGNEQFF. Variable domain in full (rest from reference TRBV15 and TRBJ2-1): DAMVIQNPRYQVTQFGKPVTLSCSQTLNHNVMYWYQQKSSQAPKLLFHYYDKDFNNEADTPDNFQSRRPNTSFCFLDIRSPGLGDTAMYLCATSSTLQGNEQFFGPGTRLTVL.

This clonotype has only a few counts. The J gene is TRBJ2-5, the V gene TRBV24-1; 7 bases are a match to TRBD1. Germline V CDR1 and CDR2: KGHDR, SFDVKD. The CDR3 loop spans 15 amino acids. The trim removed 5 bases at V and 1 base at J, leaving 6 bases unmatched. The CDR3 DNA is TGTGCCACCAGTGGACAGGGCATGGCCCAAGAGACCCAGTACTTC. Its protein product is CATSGQGMAQETQYF.

This chain joins TRBV3-1 and TRBJ2-5, with 11 bases that match TRBD2. CDR1 and CDR2 (germline): LGHDT, YNNKEL (reference sequence). The CDR3 runs to 18 residues. Trimming took 3 bases from V and 1 from J; bases not matched to a gene: 10. The CDR3 bases are TGTGCCAGCAGCCATGGCCTAGCGGGAGGTAGTGGCCAAGAGACCCAGTACTTC. Amino acid sequence: CASSHGLAGGSGQETQYF.

J is TRBJ2-7 and V is TRBV7-8, with D perhaps TRBD1 (5 bases). The germline V gene encodes CDR1 SGHVS and CDR2 FQNEAQ. V was shortened by 1 base and J by 5 bases, with 15 bases between the two germline ends. The CDR3 sequence is 15 residues long. The CDR3 region is CASSLGARALHEQYF. Written as DNA, the CDR3 is TGTGCCAGCAGCTTAGGGGCCAGGGCTCTCCACGAGCAGTACTTC.

V and J are TRBV30 and TRBJ1-5, with a possible D match to TRBD1 (5 bases). Germline assignment: CDR1 GTSNPN and CDR2 SVGIG (reference sequence). The CDR3 covers 15 residues. V lost 2 bases to trimming and J lost 1 base, with 12 bases between them. Here the CDR3 DNA reads TGTGCCTGGAGTAGGGCCGGACACAGCAATCAGCCCCAGCATTTT. Protein sequence: CAWSRAGHSNQPQHF.

The J gene is TRBJ1-6, the V gene TRBV12-3 or TRBV12-4; 9 bases are a match to TRBD1. The trim removed 5 bases at V and 7 bases at J, leaving 3 bases unmatched. The CDR3 covers 14 residues. CDR3 sequence: CASSTGGGNSPLHF. CDR3 DNA: TGTGCCAGCAGTACAGGGGGCGGGAATTCACCCCTCCACTTT.

The chain joins TRBV19 to TRBJ1-2; a weak D match, TRBD1 (5 bases). Deletions cut 7 bases from V and 5 bases from J, with 14 bases between. The CDR3 sequence is 13 residues long. CDR1 and CDR2 from the germline V gene are LNHDA and SQIVND (reference sequence). CDR3 amino acids: CASMVPGLYGYTF. The CDR3 DNA reads as TGTGCCAGTATGGTACCGGGACTGTATGGCTACACCTTC.

In this sample, this clonotype turned up a few times. Written as DNA, the CDR3 is TGTGCCAGCAGTGGGGGGGTCTACACTGAAGCTTTCTTT. Amino acids: CASSGGVYTEAFF. This chain uses TRBV2 with TRBJ1-1, with a tentative D call TRBD1 (5 bases). The CDR3 is 13 residues long. Between the trimmed V and J ends, which lost 4 bases and 3 bases, there was a span of 9 bases. Germline CDR1 SNHLY, CDR2 FYNNEI.

There are a few counts of this clonotype. The chain carries TRBV28 and TRBJ1-5, with D unresolved. V was clipped by 2 bases and J by 2 bases, with 10 bases between them. CDR3 length equals 15 residues. Germline V CDR1 and CDR2: MDHEN, SYDVKM. The CDR3 DNA sequence: TGTGCCAGCAGTTTAATTAGGTCAGGCAATCAGCCCCAGCATTTT. Its translation is CASSLIRSGNQPQHF.

The chain links TRBV7-7 to TRBJ2-5; TRBD2 is a possible D gene (6 bases). Germline V gene data show CDR1 as SSHAT and CDR2 as FNYEAQ (reference sequence). The CDR3 is 15 amino acids. V lost 1 base to trimming and J lost 3 bases, with 12 bases between them. The CDR3 protein is CASSLGGTAKETQYF. The CDR3 coding sequence is TGTGCCAGCAGCTTAGGCGGGACTGCTAAAGAGACCCAGTACTTC.

This clonotype was seen a handful of times. The chain uses TRBV3-1 and TRBJ2-7; no clear D gene. This CDR3 region has 13 residues. Germline V lookup: CDR1 LGHDT, CDR2 YNNKEL (reference sequence). Trimming removed 1 base from V and 1 base from J, with 5 bases in between. Here the CDR3 reads CASSQGFSYEQYF. The CDR3 DNA sequence: TGTGCCAGCAGCCAAGGGTTTTCCTACGAGCAGTACTTC.

In this sample, this clonotype turned up a few times. The rearrangement uses TRBV3-1 and TRBJ1-1; D call uncertain. The germline gives CDR1 LGHDT, CDR2 YNNKEL (reference sequence). CDR3 size: 13 residues. The V and J ends lost 6 bases and 3 bases respectively, with 11 bases between them. CDR3 sequence reads: CASSQSLDTEAFF. Written as DNA, the CDR3 is TGTGCCAGCAGTCAGTCCCTGGACACTGAAGCTTTCTTT.

This clonotype was detected a few times. The V gene is TRBV20-1, the J gene TRBJ2-1; TRBD2 agrees at 7 bases. The CDR3 is made up of 17 amino acids. Germline CDR1 reads DFQATT; CDR2 reads SNEGSKA (reference sequence). The junction had 12 bases not matched to a gene; V was cut back by 4 bases and J by 0 bases. CDR3: CSAKSVPSGSSYNEQFF. CDR3 DNA sequence: TGCAGTGCTAAGAGCGTTCCTAGCGGTAGCTCCTACAATGAGCAGTTCTTC.

This clonotype came up many times. The J gene is TRBJ1-5, the V gene TRBV12-3 or TRBV12-4; tentatively, D is TRBD1 (5 bases). Between the trimmed V and J ends, which lost 5 bases and 6 bases, there was a span of 11 bases. CDR3 length equals 13 residues. CDR3 bases: TGTGCCAGCAGTGGCCTTGGGACTCAGCCCCAGCATTTT. Protein product: CASSGLGTQPQHF.